The 19 T cell receptor beta chains given below trace back to one sample, sequenced in a study of T cell changes during pregnancy in multiple sclerosis. TCRdb keeps only in-frame clones here, not all; method: immunoSEQ multiplex PCR. The repertoire includes some 50,000 clones, 90% to 95% of them detected once, and about 0.99% sits in the top ten. The source was peripheral blood, collected after pregnancy. The receptors shown here come from a female donor with multiple sclerosis, enrolled in a pregnancy study.

In this sample, this clone turned up once. This chain joins TRBV6-5 and TRBJ1-3; TRBD1 is a possible D gene (6 bases). CDR1 is MNHEY and CDR2 is SVGAGI in the germline V gene. CDR3 length: 13 amino acids. The V end was cut by 4 bases, the J end by 4 bases, with 8 bases between. DNA for the CDR3: TGTGCCAGCAGTTCCGACAGGGGAAACACCATATATTTT. It specifies CASSSDRGNTIYF.

The rearrangement uses TRBV6-6 and TRBJ1-2; D remains unclear. V lost 4 bases and J 8 bases, leaving 11 bases between the germline ends. The CDR3 is made up of 12 amino acids. The germline CDR1 and CDR2 sequences are MNHNY and SVGAGI (reference sequence). In DNA, the CDR3 is TGTGCCAGCAGTTCCGGGGATTTGGGCTACACCTTC. Its protein product is CASSSGDLGYTF.

The chain has TRBV7-6 and TRBJ2-2, with TRBD2 matching over 13 bases. The length of the CDR3 is 17 residues. Trimming removed 5 bases from V and 4 bases from J; junction bases left unmatched: 7. From germline, CDR1 is SGHVS and CDR2 FNYEAQ. The CDR3 reads CASSLRLAGGVTGELFF. The CDR3 bases are TGTGCCAGCAGCCTCCGACTAGCGGGGGGCGTCACCGGGGAGCTGTTTTTT.

The genes are TRBV5-6 and TRBJ1-1; 7 bases fit TRBD1. V lost 3 bases to trimming and J lost 0 bases; unmatched junction nucleotides: 5. The CDR3 has 15 residues. Germline V gene sequence: CDR1 SGHDT, CDR2 YYEEEE. CDR3 nucleotide sequence: TGTGCCAGCAGCTCTCTTGACAGGGTGAACACTGAAGCTTTCTTT. Its translation is CASSSLDRVNTEAFF.

The gene calls are TRBV11-2 and TRBJ1-1; D is uncertain. In germline, CDR1 is SGHAT, CDR2 FQNNGV. V lost 3 bases and J 5 bases, leaving 10 bases between the germline ends. The CDR3 length is 13 residues. The CDR3 is CASSFRRETEAFF. In DNA, the CDR3 is TGTGCCAGCAGCTTTAGGAGGGAAACTGAAGCTTTCTTT.

The chain recombines TRBV15 with TRBJ1-5, with TRBD1 identical over 8 bases. The germline V gene encodes CDR1 LNHNV and CDR2 YYDKDF (reference sequence). CDR3 length: 18 residues. V was clipped by 2 bases and J by 2 bases; unmatched bases: 11. CDR3 DNA sequence: TGTGCCACCAGCAGATCGGCCACTTACAGGGGGGGCAATCAGCCCCAGCATTTT. Translated, it gives CATSRSATYRGGNQPQHF.

The V gene is TRBV6-4, the J gene TRBJ2-7; maybe TRBD1 (6 bases). The ends were cut back, 3 bases at V and 6 bases at J, with 15 bases in the middle. Germline assignment: CDR1 MRHNA and CDR2 SNTAGT. This CDR3 is 14 amino acids long. CDR3 sequence (DNA): TGTGCCAGCAGTGAAACAGGGCAAGGTTTCGAGCAGTACTTC. It encodes CASSETGQGFEQYF.

The rearrangement uses TRBV6-5 and TRBJ1-1, with D perhaps matching TRBD1 (5 bases). This CDR3 region has 14 residues. Trimming cost V 2 bases and J 0 bases, with 7 bases left between them. The germline V gene has CDR1 MNHEY and CDR2 SVGAGI. CDR3 loop: CASSYRGVNTEAFF. DNA for the CDR3: TGTGCCAGCAGTTACAGGGGCGTGAACACTGAAGCTTTCTTT.

The chain has TRBV11-2 and TRBJ1-2, with a possible D match to TRBD1 (5 bases). CDR3 size: 14 residues. Per the germline V gene, CDR1 is SGHAT and CDR2 is FQNNGV. Trimming removed 5 bases from V and 14 bases from J, with 24 bases in between. The CDR3 bases are TGTGCCAGCAGCCCAAAATGGCAACCTTTGGGGGGTACCTTC. Its protein product is CASSPKWQPLGGTF.

The rearrangement links TRBV29-1 to TRBJ2-5, with 7 positions matching TRBD1. The CDR3 covers 13 residues. The V and J ends lost 5 bases and 2 bases, in that order; junction bases with no gene match: 5. CDR1 and CDR2 from the germline V gene are SQVTM and ANQGSEA. This CDR3 reads CSVLKQGQETQYF. The CDR3 DNA reads TGCAGCGTTCTAAAACAGGGGCAAGAGACCCAGTACTTC.

The chain couples TRBV18 to TRBJ1-2; D is ambiguous. The V gene's germline CDR1 is KGHSH and CDR2 LQKENI. The CDR3 length is 14 residues. The V end was cut by 2 bases, the J end by 4 bases, with 11 bases between. CDR3 bases: TGTGCCAGCTCACCAGCGGCCGACCTCTATGGCTACACCTTC. It encodes CASSPAADLYGYTF.

This clone was observed a handful of times. V and J are TRBV19 and TRBJ1-4, with 7 bases that match TRBD1. The germline CDR1 and CDR2 sequences are LNHDA and SQIVND (reference sequence). The V gene end was trimmed by 11 bases and the J gene end by 8 bases; junction bases not matched to a gene: 11. This CDR3 spans 13 amino acids. In nucleotides, the CDR3 is TGTGCCGGACAGGAGGGAAAGAGGGAAAAACTGTTTTTT. It codes for CAGQEGKREKLFF.

This clone was seen only once. The rearrangement uses TRBV9 and TRBJ1-3; D is uncertain. CDR1 and CDR2 from the germline V gene are SGDLS and YYNGEE. V was trimmed by 0 bases and J by 0 bases, leaving 13 bases between them. CDR3 length: 17 amino acids. CDR3 in amino acids: CASSVEPLVPSGNTIYF. Here the CDR3 DNA reads TGTGCCAGCAGCGTAGAGCCGCTAGTGCCCTCTGGAAACACCATATATTTT.

In nucleotides, the CDR3 is TGTGCCAGCAGGCCGGGGACCTACGAGCAGTACTTC. Translated: CASRPGTYEQYF. The rearrangement links TRBV2 to TRBJ2-7, with D perhaps matching TRBD2 (5 bases). The CDR3 length is 12 residues. Germline CDR1 SNHLY, CDR2 FYNNEI. The germline V and J ends were trimmed by 6 bases and 2 bases, with 8 bases remaining between them.

This clone was seen a single time. The rearrangement joins TRBV7-3 to TRBJ2-5; 12 positions agree with TRBD1. V lost 5 bases, J lost 5 bases, and 9 bases stayed unmatched. The CDR3 consists of 16 residues. Germline assignment: CDR1 SGHTA and CDR2 FQGTGA. DNA for the CDR3: TGTGCCAGCAGCCCCTGGTCGGGACAGGGGGCTGAGACCCAGTACTTC. Translating gives CASSPWSGQGAETQYF.

The rearrangement joins TRBV19 to TRBJ2-7, with TRBD2 identical over 7 bases. The CDR3 runs to 15 residues. Trimming removed 3 bases from V and 2 bases from J; junction bases left unmatched: 7. CDR1 LNHDA and CDR2 SQIVND come from the germline V gene (reference sequence). The CDR3 protein is CASSMGRGFTYEQYF. In DNA form, the CDR3 reads TGTGCCAGTAGTATGGGGCGGGGGTTCACCTACGAGCAGTACTTC.

The chain carries TRBV9 and TRBJ2-3; the D gene is possibly TRBD2 (5 bases). CDR1 and CDR2 from the germline V gene are SGDLS and YYNGEE. Trimming took 0 bases from V and 4 from J, leaving 9 bases between them. The CDR3 length is 14 residues. In DNA form, the CDR3 reads TGTGCCAGCAGCGTAGTGGACTCATCAGATACGCAGTATTTT. Its protein is CASSVVDSSDTQYF. Using reference TRBV9 and TRBJ2-3 for the parts outside the CDR3, the full variable domain is DSGVTQTPKHLITATGQRVTLRCSPRSGDLSVYWYQQSLDQGLQFLIQYYNGEERAKGNILERFSAQQFPDLHSELNLSSLELGDSALYFCASSVVDSSDTQYFGPGTRLTVL.

The chain links TRBV7-3 to TRBJ1-1; maybe TRBD1 (5 bases). Germline loops: CDR1 SGHTA, CDR2 FQGTGA. CDR3 size: 13 residues. Trimming pared 1 base from V and 8 bases from J, leaving 11 bases between. The CDR3, as DNA: TGTGCCAGCAGCTTAAGGTTAGCAGGGGAAGCTTTCTTT. It encodes CASSLRLAGEAFF.

The V gene is TRBV6-1, the J gene TRBJ2-2; 7 bases agree with TRBD1. The CDR3 totals 14 residues. The J segment lost 5 bases and the V segment lost 5 bases, leaving 5 bases of the junction unmatched. Per the germline V gene, CDR1 is MNHNS and CDR2 is SASEGT. The CDR3 here is CASSRQGYTGELFF. The CDR3 bases are TGTGCCAGCAGTCGACAGGGATATACCGGGGAGCTGTTTTTT.